Sequencing of this T cell receptor (beta chain) was carried out in a study of T-cell memory formation after mild COVID-19. Via MiXCR, TCRdb re-called the 5' RACE reads, giving one row per CDR3 protein. The sample lists under 350,000 distinct CDR3 sequences, about 16% occurring once. Germline V lookup: CDR1 MNHNY, CDR2 SVGAGI (reference sequence). CDR3 length: 11 residues. The V end was cut by 2 bases, the J end by 7 bases, with 5 bases between. This clonotype has just a few counts. The sequencing sample was made of PBMCs or a T cell subset sorted from them (not recorded which). The sequence was collected from a man between 18 and 29 years old who had mild COVID-19 (a few samples of this study predate the infection). Cell type and time point are not known. The chain recombines TRBV6-6 with TRBJ1-2; D gene ambiguous. The CDR3 here is CASSYGSGYTF. CDR3 nucleotide sequence: TGTGCCAGCAGTTACGGGTCTGGCTACACCTTC.